This T cell receptor (beta chain) appears in the sequencing data of a study of immune evolution from preneoplasia to lung adenocarcinoma. Germline V gene sequence: CDR1 MGHDK, CDR2 SYGVNS. The V end lost 2 bases, the J end lost 5 bases, and 12 bases lay between the germline ends. The CDR3 is 14 amino acids. Broader study findings: Compared with EGFR-mutant or double wild-type lesions, KRAS-mutant nodules were more clonal. Later-stage lesions seemingly showed higher T cell density and diversity than normal lung.

Histologic diagnosis was independently verified by two lung pathologists. This clone was recorded only once. Its cognate antigen is unknown. Assay: immunoSEQ multiplex PCR; the TCRdb copy retains only in-frame clones and omits some. The data hold roughly 4,800 clones, with approximately 83% observed a single time. This chain joins TRBV25-1 and TRBJ1-1; tentative D call: TRBD1 (6 bases). This clonotype was obtained from a person aged 65 to 85 with lung adenocarcinoma. Sequencing used FFPE atypical adenomatous hyperplasia tissue from the lung. Subset meaning: atypical adenomatous hyperplasia (AAH), lung preneoplasia. This CDR3 is CASSEPQGKTEAFF. CDR3 in DNA: TGTGCCAGCAGTGAACCACAGGGAAAGACTGAAGCTTTCTTT.